This T cell receptor beta chain was observed in a study of somatic mutations in cytotoxic T cells in rheumatoid arthritis. Study in general: It was right after diagnosis, before any treatment, that patient blood (about 32 ml EDTA) was drawn. Flow sorting at nearly 100% purity was applied to some V beta antibody-stained T-cell populations, which included V beta1+ cells sequenced for TCRB.

Profiled with immunoSEQ multiplex PCR; TCRdb holds only in-frame clones, not every one. The data show about 15,000 clones, 72% seen once. Of note for this clone: The antigen is unknown.

Study-level findings and limits: The top CD8+ clone topped 20% of CD8+ cells in about an eighth of the roughly 65 patients.

This CDR3 region has 14 residues. Deletions cut 4 bases from V and 1 base from J, with 5 bases between. Germline V lookup: CDR1 LNHNV, CDR2 YYDKDF (reference sequence). The clonotype comes from an adult with rheumatoid arthritis. Source material: CD8+ T cells sorted from blood. V and J are TRBV15 and TRBJ2-6, with D uncertain. The CDR3 DNA reads as TGTGCCACCAGCAAACCTTCTGGGGCCAACGTCCTGACTTTC. It translates to CATSKPSGANVLTF.